This TCR beta chain was observed in a study of regulatory T cells in long-lasting Graves disease (dated by TCRdb to the early 2020s). Some background on the complete study: Persistent Graves' disease was defined as antithyroid drug treatment for over 5 years with persistently positive TSH receptor autoantibodies. Peripheral blood TCR sequencing and RNA sequencing compared persistent Graves' disease patients with newly diagnosed Graves' disease patients. The study took place in China and was registered as a clinical trial. TCR sequencing covered some 13 persistent and 20 newly diagnosed Graves' disease patients, 33 samples in total. In the clinical cohort, patients with persistent Graves' disease had used antithyroid drugs for an average of about 10 years. Paper-wide results and their limitations: Lower TCR Shannon entropy and fewer highly expanded clones were observed in persistent Graves' disease patients than in newly diagnosed patients, which suggested clonal expansion. Only peripheral blood was studied, because thyroid tissue, the primary lesion, was inaccessible. The small sample size was acknowledged by the authors as a limitation that may reduce accuracy. Only the TCR beta chain was sequenced and analyzed. Persistent disease showed preferential use of TRBV28, TRBJ1-2 and TRBJ2-5, whereas newly diagnosed disease favored TRBV20-1 and TRBJ2-1. Patients with persistent disease shared more public clonotypes (about 2,500) than newly diagnosed patients did (more than 900).

In light of the paper, this sample's time point label describes: persistent/refractory GD, antithyroid drugs over 5 years with positive TRAb. For both TCR sequencing and RNA sequencing, RNA was extracted from PBMCs in TRIzol. The diagnosis of Graves' disease was made according to American Thyroid Association guidelines. Patients were recruited from an endocrinology department in Xi'an, China. Each patient gave roughly 8.4 milliliters of peripheral blood, collected in an EDTA anticoagulant tube. Ficoll Paque Plus density gradient separation was used to isolate PBMCs, and no additional T cell sorting was done. An Agilent 2100 Bioanalyzer and agarose gel were used to assess RNA quality, and a NanoDrop 2000 was used to measure RNA concentration. Libraries were constructed by multiplex PCR. The reads were generated on an Illumina HiSeq 4000. To build TCR beta libraries, CDR3 regions were amplified by Arm-PCR using iRepertoire HTBI primers. Before sequencing, the PCR products underwent gel purification. Under the source paper's analysis protocol: A total of fewer than 80 TRBV and 14 TRBJ segments were identified across samples and were used for gene usage analysis of CDR3 amino acid clonotypes. COPE and FqMerger were used to merge the filtered high-quality paired reads into contigs. BLAST was used to align contigs to IMGT TRBV, TRBD and TRBJ reference genes, and CDR3 was defined according to IMGT. Clonotypes above 0.1% frequency were classified as highly expanded clones. Shannon entropy served as the measure of repertoire diversity, while the Gini coefficient captured V-J evenness. A clonotype found in more than one individual was treated as public. The raw public data were reprocessed by TCRdb itself: fastp quality trimming at Q25, MiXCR clonotype calling, in-frame beta chains only. Duplicate CDR3 protein sequences are folded into a single record with the most common DNA and genes. What appears here as the V and J calls and clone size reflects TCRdb's work, not the paper's. Recorded for this sample are about 660,000 distinct CDR3 sequences; roughly 30% of them occurred a single time. The ten largest account for around 40% of the sample.

The CDR1 and CDR2 encoded by the germline V gene (reference sequence) are MNHEY and SMNVEV. The CDR3 spans 10 residues, from the cysteine through the phenylalanine. The kept DNA is CDR3 alone, 30 bases in frame from the first base. V is cut by 4 bases and J by 6 bases, and the space between the germline ends is 4 bases. This clonotype has only a few counts. There is no known antigen for this receptor. There are no base qualities to consult, and no much larger clone falls within one base. The sample in question was peripheral blood mononuclear cells (PBMCs), obtained when the disease was refractory, from a patient treated with antithyroid drugs. Rearrangement joined TRBV27 to TRBJ2-7; the D gene cannot be named for sure. The sequence derives from a female donor with Graves disease. The CDR3 in this case is CASSSSEQYF. The DNA is as follows: TGTGCCAGCAGTTCAAGCGAGCAGTACTTC.